This passage covers 14 T cell receptor beta chains from one sample sequenced in a study of shared clonotypes between healthy human individuals. Libraries were prepared by immunoSEQ multiplex PCR; TCRdb keeps only in-frame clonotypes and omits some of them. This table holds some 2,500,000 clones, 93% found once. Sample: naive CD4+ T cells from PBMCs. The subset is: CD45RA+ positively selected. The receptors here all came from a man aged 18 to 30 in good health. Some clones in this sample may be carry-over from other donors' samples.

On this clone: This specimen includes other DNA sequences encoding the same CDR3. The rearrangement links TRBV5-1 to TRBJ2-5; 9 nucleotides agree with TRBD1. J was trimmed by 2 bases and V by 4 bases; bases with no gene match: 0. Germline V gene lookup returns CDR1 SGHRS and CDR2 YFSETQ. The CDR3 is 13 residues long. The CDR3: CASSGTGQETQYF. CDR3 DNA: TGCGCCAGCAGCGGGACAGGGCAAGAGACCCAGTACTTC.

V usage is TRBV5-1 and J usage is TRBJ2-6; D tentatively fits TRBD1 or TRBD2 (5 bases each). The CDR3 is 20 amino acids. With 0 bases removed from V and 0 bases from J, the gap between germline ends came to 19 bases. In germline, CDR1 is SGHRS, CDR2 YFSETQ. In DNA form, the CDR3 reads TGCGCCAGCAGCTTGGCTATCGTCAGGGCGGGCCGCTCTGGGGCCAACGTCCTGACTTTC. This codes for CASSLAIVRAGRSGANVLTF. Full variable domain (outside the CDR3, taken from reference TRBV5-1 and TRBJ2-6): KAGVTQTPRYLIKTRGQQVTLSCSPISGHRSVSWYQQTPGQGLQFLFEYFSETQRNKGNFPGRFSGRQFSNSRSEMNVSTLELGDSALYLCASSLAIVRAGRSGANVLTFGAGSRLTVL.

J is TRBJ1-1 and V is TRBV18; D may be TRBD1 (6 bases). The CDR3 length is 17 residues. Trimming stripped 2 bases from V and 4 bases from J, with 20 bases between. Germline values: CDR1 KGHSH, CDR2 LQKENI. CDR3 protein: CASSPTGTFRGSTEAFF. CDR3 nucleotides: TGTGCCAGCTCACCAACCGGGACATTCAGGGGAAGCACTGAAGCTTTCTTT.

This clone appeared once. The same CDR3 arises from other DNA sequences in this sample as well. V and J are TRBV30 and TRBJ1-2, with D unresolved. Germline V gene sequence: CDR1 GTSNPN, CDR2 SVGIG (reference sequence). V was pared by 0 bases and J by 7 bases, with 6 bases between. The CDR3 sequence is 11 residues long. The CDR3 sequence: CAWSVLAGYTF. The CDR3 nucleotides read TGTGCCTGGAGTGTACTGGCTGGCTACACCTTC.

Comments on this clone: The sample holds other DNA sequences that translate to the same CDR3. The V and J genes are TRBV29-1 and TRBJ2-5, with TRBD2 as a possible D gene (6 bases). Trimming left V 5 bases short and J 5 bases short, with 12 bases between. The CDR3 length is 12 residues. Germline values: CDR1 SQVTM, CDR2 ANQGSEA. DNA for the CDR3: TGCAGCGTTTCCGGGGGAGGTGAGACCCAGTACTTC. Its protein is CSVSGGGETQYF.

This chain connects TRBV19 to TRBJ1-4, with TRBD1 matching over 8 bases. The CDR3 has 16 residues. V dropped 6 bases and J dropped 3; count of bases not matched to a gene: 9. Germline CDR1 is LNHDA and CDR2 is SQIVND (reference sequence). The CDR3 DNA sequence: TGTGCCAGTAGATTAACAGGGGGGCGCTCTAATGAAAAACTGTTTTTT. Amino acid sequence: CASRLTGGRSNEKLFF.

The CDR3 DNA is TGTGCCAGCAGGCCCCAAATACTTGCCTACGAGCAGTACTTC. The encoded protein is CASRPQILAYEQYF. The genes are TRBV5-6 and TRBJ2-7; D is unresolved. This CDR3 has 14 residues. Trimming shortened V by 5 bases and J by 2 bases, and 14 bases separated the two germline ends. Germline V gene data show CDR1 as SGHDT and CDR2 as YYEEEE. The variable domain in full, completed from reference TRBV5-6 and TRBJ2-7, reads DAGVTQSPTHLIKTRGQQVTLRCSPKSGHDTVSWYQQALGQGPQFIFQYYEEEERQRGNFPDRFSGHQFPNYSSELNVNALLLGDSALYLCASRPQILAYEQYFGPGTRLTVT.

The chain joins TRBV28 to TRBJ1-6, with D possibly being TRBD1 (5 bases). Trimming removed 4 bases from V and 8 bases from J, with 21 bases in between. The germline gives CDR1 MDHEN, CDR2 SYDVKM. The CDR3 covers 17 residues. In DNA, the CDR3 is TGTGCCAGCAGTTCCCCCGACCCTAAAAGGGGTCATTCACCCCTCCACTTT. Its translation: CASSSPDPKRGHSPLHF.

This clone was seen once. The gene calls are TRBV27 and TRBJ2-1; 10 positions agree with TRBD2. From germline, CDR1 is MNHEY and CDR2 SMNVEV (reference sequence). CDR3 size: 15 residues. The junction had 6 bases not matched to a gene; V was cut back by 2 bases and J by 8 bases. The chain's CDR3 is CASSLAASGSDEQFF. CDR3 nucleotide sequence: TGTGCCAGCAGTTTAGCGGCTAGCGGGAGTGATGAGCAGTTCTTC.

The rearrangement uses TRBV28 and TRBJ1-2; perhaps TRBD1 as D (5 bases). Trimming removed 4 bases from V and 2 bases from J, with 8 bases in between. The CDR3 spans 13 residues. Germline CDR1 MDHEN, CDR2 SYDVKM. CDR3: CASSYKGNYGYTF. Here the CDR3 DNA reads TGTGCCAGCAGTTACAAGGGGAACTATGGCTACACCTTC.

V and J are TRBV7-9 and TRBJ2-5; either TRBD1 or TRBD2 may supply D (6 bases each). The CDR3 has 18 amino acids. V lost 5 bases and J lost 4, with 26 bases in between. Germline V gene sequence: CDR1 SEHNR, CDR2 FQNEAQ (reference sequence). The CDR3 is CASSARYTGLGGRETQYF. The CDR3 bases are TGTGCCAGCAGCGCGAGGTACACAGGGTTAGGAGGGAGAGAGACCCAGTACTTC.

This rearrangement joins TRBV29-1 to TRBJ1-5; D is ambiguous. The germline gives CDR1 SQVTM, CDR2 ANQGSEA. CDR3 length equals 13 residues. The V gene lost 4 bases and the J gene lost 5 bases, with 12 bases spanning the gap. CDR3 nucleotides: TGCAGCGTTGCCCCCGGGCAGGATCAGCCCCAGCATTTT. It codes for CSVAPGQDQPQHF.

The chain couples TRBV2 to TRBJ1-1, with TRBD1 matching 9 bases. Trimming removed 6 bases from V and 3 bases from J; junction bases left unmatched: 8. This CDR3 is 15 amino acids long. Germline-derived CDR1 and CDR2 are SNHLY and FYNNEI. CDR3 coding DNA: TGTGCCAGCAGCCGGGACAGGGAGGCTTACACTGAAGCTTTCTTT. Residues: CASSRDREAYTEAFF.

The gene calls are TRBV2 and TRBJ1-1; no reliable D call. V was shortened by 7 bases and J by 4 bases, with 13 bases between the two germline ends. Per germline, CDR1 SNHLY and CDR2 FYNNEI. CDR3 length equals 13 residues. CDR3 nucleotide sequence: TGTGCCAGCATGGTTCGGGGAGGCACTGAAGCTTTCTTT. This encodes CASMVRGGTEAFF.